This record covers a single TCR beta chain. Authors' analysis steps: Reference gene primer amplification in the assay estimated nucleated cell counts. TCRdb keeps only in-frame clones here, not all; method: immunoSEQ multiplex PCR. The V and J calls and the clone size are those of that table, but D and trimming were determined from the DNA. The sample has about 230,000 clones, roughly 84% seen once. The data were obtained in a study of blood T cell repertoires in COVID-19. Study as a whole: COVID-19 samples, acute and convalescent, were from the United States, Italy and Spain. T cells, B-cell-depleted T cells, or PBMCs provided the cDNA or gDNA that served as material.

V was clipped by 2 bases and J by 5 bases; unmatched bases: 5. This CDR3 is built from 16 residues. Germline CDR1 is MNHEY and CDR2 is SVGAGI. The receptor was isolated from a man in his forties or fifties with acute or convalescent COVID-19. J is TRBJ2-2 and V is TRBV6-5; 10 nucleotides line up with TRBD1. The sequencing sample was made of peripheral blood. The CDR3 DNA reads TGTGCCAGCAGTTACGGGACAGGGGACGGAACCGGGGAGCTGTTTTTT. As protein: CASSYGTGDGTGELFF.